The 32 T cell receptor beta chains reported below all come from one sample, sequenced in a study of T cells in Graves' hyperthyroidism and ophthalmopathy (dated by TCRdb to between 2017 and 2020). The library was built by means of multiplex PCR. The run used an Illumina HiSeq 2000. The TCR beta CDR3 regions were amplified from the RNA transcripts. The first round of RT-PCR for the TCR CDR3 was performed with the HTBI primer set and the Qiagen OneStep RT-PCR kit. The public reads were run again by TCRdb, first through fastp at Q25 and then through MiXCR, and only productive beta chains were kept. Each record represents a unique CDR3 protein, reported with the most common genes and DNA among its rows. For this sample there are about 380,000 distinct CDR3 sequences; around 18% appear just once. Of the sample, 40% falls within the top ten clones. Input material: blood. The receptors here all came from a man between 18 and 35 years old with Graves' ophthalmopathy.

The V call is TRBV7-9, the J call TRBJ2-7; 11 bases are a match to TRBD2. Germline loops: CDR1 SEHNR, CDR2 FQNEAQ (reference sequence). CDR3 length: 13 amino acids. The trim removed 3 bases at V and 6 bases at J, leaving 1 base unmatched. Here the CDR3 DNA reads TGTGCCAGCAGCTTGACTAGCGGGGTCGAGCAGTACTTC. Protein: CASSLTSGVEQYF.

In its sample, this clonotype was seen many times. V is TRBV27 and J is TRBJ2-7; D ambiguous. The CDR3 consists of 14 residues. Looked up from germline, CDR1 is MNHEY and CDR2 is SMNVEV (reference sequence). V was clipped by 8 bases and J by 2 bases, with 16 bases between them. The CDR3 DNA reads TGTGCCAGCGGAACGGACCATTTTCCCTACGAGCAGTACTTC. As protein: CASGTDHFPYEQYF.

The sample holds many counts of this clonotype. This rearrangement joins TRBV11-1 to TRBJ2-5, with 11 nucleotides matching TRBD2. Germline CDR1 SGHAT, CDR2 FQDESV (reference sequence). The CDR3 totals 19 residues. V shed 5 bases and J 1 base; nucleotides not matched to a gene: 15. Here the CDR3 reads CASSRDSPGTSGRQETQYF. CDR3 nucleotides: TGTGCCAGCAGCCGCGACTCCCCCGGGACTAGCGGTCGCCAAGAGACCCAGTACTTC.

This clonotype was found many times. The V and J genes are TRBV27 and TRBJ2-3; D ambiguous. The CDR3 extends over 13 amino acids. Trimming left V 5 bases short and J 4 bases short, with 10 bases between. Germline V gene sequence: CDR1 MNHEY, CDR2 SMNVEV (reference sequence). As DNA, the CDR3 is TGTGCCAGCAGTCTCATCGGGTCAGATACGCAGTATTTT. Translating it yields CASSLIGSDTQYF.

This clonotype has at least ten counts. The genes are TRBV28 and TRBJ2-2; 9 bases are shared with TRBD2. Germline V CDR1 and CDR2: MDHEN, SYDVKM. After removal of 2 bases from V and 0 bases from J, the junction contained 1 base not matched to a gene. The CDR3 has 16 amino acids. The CDR3, as DNA: TGTGCCAGCAGTTTAGCGGGGGGGGCGAACACCGGGGAGCTGTTTTTT. Translating gives CASSLAGGANTGELFF.

This clonotype was detected only once. For the CDR3, the DNA is TGTGCCAGCAGCTCCCAGCCTCGGACGGGGCAGTACTTC. It specifies CASSSQPRTGQYF. The chain has TRBV11-2 and TRBJ2-7; D unclear. Germline lookup yields CDR1 SGHAT and CDR2 FQNNGV. V was trimmed by 4 bases and J by 9 bases, leaving 16 bases between them. This CDR3 has 13 amino acids.

This clonotype was seen repeatedly, ten times or more. V and J are TRBV7-6 and TRBJ2-5; 8 bases fit TRBD1. The CDR3 has 15 residues. The junction had 8 bases not matched to a gene; V was cut back by 3 bases and J by 5 bases. Germline V CDR1 and CDR2: SGHVS, FNYEAQ. CDR3 nucleotide sequence: TGTGCCAGCAGCTTCGGACAGGGTGGAGTGGAGACCCAGTACTTC. Residues: CASSFGQGGVETQYF.

The count of this clonotype is one. It may be a read error: a sequence one base away is much more abundant. The chain uses TRBV6-2 or TRBV6-3 and TRBJ2-1, with TRBD2 matching over 10 bases. This CDR3 comprises 16 residues. The germline V gene has CDR1 MNHEY and CDR2 SVGEGT. The junction had 12 bases not matched to a gene; V was cut back by 4 bases and J by 9 bases. The CDR3, as DNA: TGTGCCAGCAGTTTCCTCGCTAGCGGGGGAGGCTGTGAGCAGTTCTTC. Translated, it gives CASSFLASGGGCEQFF.

The chain joins TRBV12-3 or TRBV12-4 to TRBJ1-2, with D hard to call. The V gene lost 8 bases and the J gene lost 1 base, with 14 bases spanning the gap. This CDR3 has 14 amino acids. The CDR3 here is CASREMDGNYGYTF. The CDR3 nucleotides read TGTGCCAGCCGAGAGATGGACGGTAACTATGGCTACACCTTC.

J is TRBJ1-5 and V is TRBV19; TRBD1 aligns across 8 bases. With 6 bases clipped from V and 9 bases from J, the junction kept 10 bases outside the gene matches. The CDR3 has 14 amino acids. Germline V gives CDR1 LNHDA, CDR2 SQIVND (reference sequence). The CDR3 region is CASSSGTGDRPQHF. The CDR3 DNA reads TGTGCCAGTAGCTCTGGGACAGGCGATAGGCCCCAGCATTTT. The full variable domain, completed using reference TRBV19 and TRBJ1-5, is DGGITQSPKYLFRKEGQNVTLSCEQNLNHDAMYWYRQDPGQGLRLIYYSQIVNDFQKGDIAEGYSVSREKKESFPLTVTSAQKNPTAFYLCASSSGTGDRPQHFGDGTRLSIL.

This clonotype was seen ten or more times. The rearrangement uses TRBV28 and TRBJ2-7; TRBD2 agrees at 13 bases. Germline CDR1 MDHEN, CDR2 SYDVKM. CDR3 length equals 15 residues. After removal of 6 bases from V and 2 bases from J, the junction contained 4 bases not matched to a gene. The DNA of the CDR3 is TGTGCCAGCAGCCGAGGACTAGCGGGGGCCTACGAGCAGTACTTC. This sequence encodes CASSRGLAGAYEQYF.

This sequence joins TRBV25-1 and TRBJ1-4; D not certain. The CDR3 has 18 residues. Trimming shortened V by 1 base and J by 7 bases, and 22 bases separated the two germline ends. The V gene's germline CDR1 is MGHDK and CDR2 SYGVNS. CDR3 DNA: TGTGCCAGCAGTGAATGGAGTTCTAGGTTTCCAATGGTTGAAAAACTGTTTTTT. Its protein is CASSEWSSRFPMVEKLFF. Full variable domain (outside the CDR3, taken from reference TRBV25-1 and TRBJ1-4): EADIYQTPRYLVIGTGKKITLECSQTMGHDKMYWYQQDPGMELHLIHYSYGVNSTEKGDLSSESTVSRIRTEHFPLTLESARPSHTSQYLCASSEWSSRFPMVEKLFFGSGTQLSVL.

This clonotype was observed at least ten times. In DNA form, the CDR3 reads TGTGCCAGCTCACCCAGACAGGATTGGTCGGGTGAGCAGTTCTTC. Translated, it gives CASSPRQDWSGEQFF. V gene TRBV18 combines with J gene TRBJ2-1; tentatively, D is TRBD1 (6 bases). The CDR3 length is 15 residues. The V and J ends lost 3 bases and 9 bases respectively, with 18 bases between them. Germline assignment: CDR1 KGHSH and CDR2 LQKENI.

In its sample, this clonotype was seen a few times. The CDR3 coding sequence is TGTGCCAGCAGCCAAGATGTCTCAGAGGGCTACGAGCAGTACTTC. It codes for CASSQDVSEGYEQYF. This sequence joins TRBV4-2 and TRBJ2-7; possible D gene TRBD2, 5 bases. V lost 0 bases to trimming and J lost 3 bases, with 12 bases between them. The CDR3 sequence is 15 residues long. Germline V lookup: CDR1 LGHNA, CDR2 YNFKEQ.

This clonotype occurred many times. The gene calls are TRBV28 and TRBJ2-7, with 7 bases lining up with TRBD1. The trim removed 6 bases at V and 4 bases at J, leaving 9 bases unmatched. This CDR3 contains 14 residues. CDR1 is MDHEN, CDR2 SYDVKM, per germline. CDR3 protein: CASRRPGQTYEQYF. The CDR3 DNA follows: TGTGCCAGCAGGAGGCCGGGACAGACATACGAGCAGTACTTC.

Comments on this clonotype: A much larger clone is a single base away; this may be a read error. No conserved phenylalanine or tryptophan is present at the end of the CDR3, so a read error is the likely explanation. The V and J genes are TRBV6-1 and TRBJ2-5; D gene unclear. V was clipped by 3 bases and J by 7 bases, with 18 bases between them. Germline V gene lookup returns CDR1 MNHNS and CDR2 SASEGT. The CDR3 has 15 residues. For the CDR3, the DNA is TGTGCCAGCAGTGAGGGCAAACCTTCGCCAAGGACCCAGTACATC. Translating gives CASSEGKPSPRTQYI.

This clonotype was observed at least ten times. CDR3 coding DNA: TGTGCCAGCAGTTTAGTACAGGGCCCATACAATGAGCAGTTCTTC. Amino acids: CASSLVQGPYNEQFF. This rearrangement joins TRBV12-3 or TRBV12-4 to TRBJ2-1, with D possibly TRBD1 on 6 matching bases. This CDR3 contains 15 residues. Trimming took 1 base from V and 4 from J, leaving 11 bases between them.

Comment on this clonotype: A single base separates this from a much larger clone, so it may be a read error. This sequence joins TRBV7-2 and TRBJ2-3; a weak D match, TRBD2 (6 bases). CDR1 is SGHTA, CDR2 FQGNSA, per germline. The CDR3 is 16 amino acids. The CDR3 nucleotides read TGTGCCTTAAGCTTCGGCGGGGCGGGGTCCACAAATACGCAGTATTTT. This translates into CALSFGGAGSTNTQYF. The full variable domain, completed using reference TRBV7-2 and TRBJ2-3, is GAGVSQSPSNKVTEKGKDVELRCDPISGHTALYWYRQSLGQGLEFLIYFQGNSAPDKSGLPSDRFSAERTGGSVSTLTIQRTQQEDSAVYLCALSFGGAGSTNTQYFGPGTRLTVL.

The table lists this clonotype with many counts. The chain recombines TRBV10-3 with TRBJ1-5, with unresolved D. The CDR3 contains 15 residues. V dropped 3 bases and J dropped 0 bases, with 9 bases sitting between them. Germline loops: CDR1 ENHRY, CDR2 SYGVKD. The CDR3 coding sequence is TGTGCCATCAGTGAAACAGAGGCTAGCAATCAGCCCCAGCATTTT. Translated, it gives CAISETEASNQPQHF.

This clonotype was found a few times. At one boundary the junction diverges from the germline segment, which might be a read error. The CDR3 loop reads CASSPGHVGANVLTF. DNA for the CDR3: TGCGCCAGCAGCCCCGGCCACGTCGGGGCCAACGTCCTGACTTTC. The chain uses TRBV5-5 and TRBJ2-6; unclear D gene. Germline CDR1 is SGHKS and CDR2 is YYEKEE (reference sequence). The length of the CDR3 is 15 residues.

The sample holds many counts of this clonotype. This chain links TRBV7-9 with TRBJ1-1; D not certain. Germline V CDR1 and CDR2: SEHNR, FQNEAQ (reference sequence). This CDR3 region has 11 residues. V was pared by 5 bases and J by 7 bases, with 8 bases between. The CDR3 loop is CASSAQLEAFF. CDR3 DNA: TGTGCCAGCAGCGCCCAGCTTGAAGCTTTCTTT.

The CDR3 DNA is TGTGCCACCAGTGATCCCCGACCAGGGGTTGAAAAACTGTTTTTT. Amino acids: CATSDPRPGVEKLFF. This chain connects TRBV24-1 to TRBJ1-4, with D perhaps TRBD1 (6 bases). Between the trimmed V and J ends, which lost 3 bases and 7 bases, there was a span of 14 bases. Germline CDR1 KGHDR, CDR2 SFDVKD. The CDR3 is 15 residues long.

Remarks on this clonotype: A much larger clone lies one base from this, so it may be a read error. The rearrangement joins TRBV27 to TRBJ1-1; 9 bases match TRBD1. CDR3 length: 16 amino acids. The V gene end was trimmed by 4 bases and the J gene end by 1 base; junction bases not matched to a gene: 7. CDR1 is MNHEY and CDR2 is SMNVEV in the germline V gene (reference sequence). CDR3 in amino acids: CASSSYRGPPNTEAFF. The CDR3 nucleotides are TGTGCCAGCAGTTCGTACAGGGGGCCCCCGAACACTGAAGCTTTCTTT.

This chain links TRBV6-1 with TRBJ2-2; a weak D match, TRBD2 (7 bases). This CDR3 has 15 amino acids. Per the germline V gene, CDR1 is MNHNS and CDR2 is SASEGT. Trimming took off 6 bases at V and 6 bases at J, with 17 bases between the two ends. The DNA for the CDR3 is TGTGCCAGCAGGGGGGGGTGGGGGCAATCCGGGGAGCTGTTTTTT. Translation: CASRGGWGQSGELFF.

This clonotype occurred a few times. The chain employs TRBV12-3 or TRBV12-4 and TRBJ2-2; D is unclear. V lost 2 bases and J 0 bases, leaving 7 bases between the germline ends. The CDR3 is made up of 15 amino acids. The CDR3 DNA reads as TGTGCCAGCAGTTTACGAGCATCGAACACCGGGGAGCTGTTTTTT. This encodes CASSLRASNTGELFF.

This clonotype was observed many times. This chain links TRBV6-1 with TRBJ1-4, with a possible D match to TRBD1 (6 bases). Trimming left V 6 bases short and J 7 bases short, with 15 bases between. Germline V gene sequence: CDR1 MNHNS, CDR2 SASEGT. The CDR3 consists of 14 residues. The CDR3 loop is CASSQTVQGEKLFF. The CDR3 nucleotides are TGTGCCAGCAGCCAGACGGTACAGGGTGAAAAACTGTTTTTT.

The chain links TRBV5-1 to TRBJ2-2, with D tentatively TRBD1 or TRBD2 (5 bases each). In germline, CDR1 is SGHRS, CDR2 YFSETQ. The length of the CDR3 is 14 residues. V was shortened by 4 bases and J by 6 bases, with 13 bases between the two germline ends. The CDR3 reads CASSALGGAGELFF. CDR3 sequence (DNA): TGCGCCAGCAGCGCCCTTGGGGGAGCCGGGGAGCTGTTTTTT.

The chain has TRBV5-1 and TRBJ2-5; D perhaps matches TRBD1 (5 bases). This CDR3 is built from 15 residues. CDR1 is SGHRS, CDR2 YFSETQ, per germline. V was clipped by 0 bases and J by 0 bases, with 9 bases between them. The CDR3 reads CASSLGGLNQETQYF. For the CDR3, the DNA is TGCGCCAGCAGCTTGGGGGGCCTAAACCAAGAGACCCAGTACTTC. Full variable domain (rest looked up from reference TRBV5-1 and TRBJ2-5): KAGVTQTPRYLIKTRGQQVTLSCSPISGHRSVSWYQQTPGQGLQFLFEYFSETQRNKGNFPGRFSGRQFSNSRSEMNVSTLELGDSALYLCASSLGGLNQETQYFGPGTRLLVL.

This chain links TRBV19 with TRBJ1-3; no clear D. The CDR3 is made up of 15 amino acids. Germline CDR1 and CDR2: LNHDA and SQIVND (reference sequence). Trimming shortened V by 5 bases and J by 0 bases, and 11 bases separated the two germline ends. CDR3 loop: CASSPADLSGNTIYF. CDR3 sequence (DNA): TGTGCCAGTAGTCCAGCCGATCTCTCTGGAAACACCATATATTTT.

Ten or more counts support this clonotype. The gene calls are TRBV5-1 and TRBJ2-7; 7 nucleotides align to TRBD2. The germline CDR1 and CDR2 sequences are SGHRS and YFSETQ. CDR3 length: 14 amino acids. J was trimmed by 7 bases and V by 1 base; bases with no gene match: 8. CDR3 amino acids: CASSLPSGPGEQYF. The DNA of the CDR3 is TGCGCCAGCAGCTTGCCTAGCGGTCCGGGGGAGCAGTACTTC.

Ten or more counts support this clonotype. V is TRBV7-6 and J is TRBJ2-3; TRBD2 matches 13 bases. This CDR3 region has 17 residues. Looked up from germline, CDR1 is SGHVS and CDR2 is FNYEAQ. V was pared by 3 bases and J by 0 bases, with 3 bases of the junction left unmatched. The CDR3 DNA reads TGTGCCAGCAGCTTCCTACTAGCGGGGGGGAGCACAGATACGCAGTATTTT. It encodes CASSFLLAGGSTDTQYF.

Of note for this clonotype: This may stem from a read error, because a much larger clone lies one nucleotide away. The chain combines TRBV18 with TRBJ1-1, with TRBD1 identical over 7 bases. This CDR3 contains 15 residues. Trimming cost V 2 bases and J 4 bases; bases outside gene matches: 7. The germline CDR1 and CDR2 sequences are KGHSH and LQKENI. The CDR3 region has the DNA TGTGCCAGCTCACCAAACCGGGAGGGGGCCACTGAAGCTTTCTTT. Its protein is CASSPNREGATEAFF. The complete variable domain, with remaining parts taken from reference TRBV18 and TRBJ1-1, reads NAGVMQNPRHLVRRRGQEARLRCSPMKGHSHVYWYRQLPEEGLKFMVYLQKENIIDESGMPKERFSAEFPKEGPSILRIQQVVRGDSAAYFCASSPNREGATEAFFGQGTRLTVV.